The clone carrying this TCR beta chain was seen a handful of times. Its antigen is unidentified. Sequencing targeted expressed TCRB transcripts, as all isolated RNA had been reverse transcribed. Profiling relied on immunoSEQ multiplex PCR, and the TCRdb table lists in-frame clones only, not all of them. This sample has hundreds of thousands of clones, with 10% to 12% found just once. Purity (above 95%) was reached by all sorted populations. The sample comes from a study of beta chain features in type 1 diabetes. On the study more broadly: Regarding age, gender and cell yields, patients proved similar to healthy donors.

Points from the study as a whole: The naive, central memory and Treg TCRB repertoires of patients appeared to be more similar to one another than those of healthy donors.

Per the germline V gene, CDR1 is SNHLY and CDR2 is FYNNEI. The CDR3 is made up of 14 amino acids. Trimming took off 4 bases at V and 3 bases at J, with 10 bases between the two ends. The V and J genes are TRBV2 and TRBJ1-5, with D possibly matching TRBD1 (6 bases). Sequencing was performed on naive CD4+ T cells from blood. The clonotype was recovered from a woman aged 18-29 years in good health. The CDR3 reads CASSVYRDNQPQHF. As DNA, the CDR3 is TGTGCCAGCAGTGTATACAGGGACAATCAGCCCCAGCATTTT.